This entry is about one T cell receptor (beta chain). This record belongs to a study of blood T cell repertoires in COVID-19. At the level of the study: COVID-19 samples, acute and convalescent, were from the United States, Italy and Spain.

Germline assignment: CDR1 SGHVS and CDR2 FQNEAQ. The V end lost 1 base, the J end lost 5 bases, and 18 bases lay between the germline ends. The CDR3 length is 17 residues. Authors' processing steps: Estimated nucleated cell counts came from reference gene primer amplification. Assay: immunoSEQ multiplex PCR; the TCRdb copy retains only in-frame clones and omits some. From that table come the V and J calls and clone size; the DNA was used to work out D and trimming. Of 300,000 to 450,000 clones in the sample, 75% to 90% were seen once. The chain employs TRBV7-8 and TRBJ1-5; D might be TRBD1 (5 bases). What was sequenced was peripheral blood. This sequence originates from a woman aged 18 to 35 with acute or convalescent COVID-19. The CDR3 loop reads CASSLGDSGGSYQPQHF. The CDR3 coding sequence is TGTGCCAGCAGCTTAGGAGATTCGGGGGGATCGTATCAGCCCCAGCATTTT.